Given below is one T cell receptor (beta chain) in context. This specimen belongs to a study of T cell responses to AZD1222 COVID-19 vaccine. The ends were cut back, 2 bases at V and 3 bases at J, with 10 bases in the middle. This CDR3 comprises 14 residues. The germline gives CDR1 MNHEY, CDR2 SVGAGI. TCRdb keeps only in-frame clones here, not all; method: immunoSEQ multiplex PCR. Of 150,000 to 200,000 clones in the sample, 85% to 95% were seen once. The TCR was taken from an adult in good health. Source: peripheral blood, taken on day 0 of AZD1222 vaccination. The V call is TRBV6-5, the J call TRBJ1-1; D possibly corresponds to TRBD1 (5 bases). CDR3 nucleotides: TGTGCCAGCAGTTACCGGGGGGGGGACACTGAAGCTTTCTTT. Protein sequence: CASSYRGGDTEAFF.